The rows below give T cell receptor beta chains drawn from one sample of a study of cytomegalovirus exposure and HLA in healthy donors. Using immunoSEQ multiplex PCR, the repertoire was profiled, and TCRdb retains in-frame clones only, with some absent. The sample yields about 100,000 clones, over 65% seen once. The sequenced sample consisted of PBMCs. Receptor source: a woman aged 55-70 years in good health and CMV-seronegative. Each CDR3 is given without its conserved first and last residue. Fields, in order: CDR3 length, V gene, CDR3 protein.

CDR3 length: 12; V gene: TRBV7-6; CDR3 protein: ASSLEFSWAEQY
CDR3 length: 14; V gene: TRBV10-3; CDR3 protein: AISDGSSGPRETQY
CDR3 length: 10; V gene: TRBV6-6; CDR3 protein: ASSYVEAEAF
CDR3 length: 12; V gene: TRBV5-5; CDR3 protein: ASSLEARGETQY
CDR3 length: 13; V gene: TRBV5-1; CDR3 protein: ASSQPSGRAGELF
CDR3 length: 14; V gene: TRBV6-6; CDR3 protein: ASSLTGPTITDTQY
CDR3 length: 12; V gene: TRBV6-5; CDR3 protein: ASSSLTGGTEAF
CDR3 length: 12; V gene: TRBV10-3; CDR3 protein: AIRSTSGADEQY
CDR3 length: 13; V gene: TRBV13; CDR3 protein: ASSLGQGVGNEQF
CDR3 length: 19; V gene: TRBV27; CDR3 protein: ASSHGQLTSGTPRFYNEQF
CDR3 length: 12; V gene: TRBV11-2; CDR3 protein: ASSLPLRYYEQY
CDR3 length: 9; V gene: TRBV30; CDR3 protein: AWNGQETQY
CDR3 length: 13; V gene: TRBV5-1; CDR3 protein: ASSLGLVSQETQY
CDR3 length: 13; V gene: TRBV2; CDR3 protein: ASSEATSGSDEQF
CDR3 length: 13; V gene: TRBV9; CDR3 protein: ASSVAGGTGNTIY
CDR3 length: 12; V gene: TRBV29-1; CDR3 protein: SAELAGEYNEQF
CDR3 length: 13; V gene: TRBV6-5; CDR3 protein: ASTTRRQGVLGYT
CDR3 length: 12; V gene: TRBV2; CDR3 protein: ASNRDRRGEKLF
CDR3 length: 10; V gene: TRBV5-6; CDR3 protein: ASSILNTEAF
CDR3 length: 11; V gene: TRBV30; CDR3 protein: AGGRSGANVLT
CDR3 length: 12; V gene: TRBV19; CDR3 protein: ASSTWTGLDGYT
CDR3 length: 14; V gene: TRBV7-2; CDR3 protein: ASSYWASGGKETQY
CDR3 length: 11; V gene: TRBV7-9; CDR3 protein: ASSLVGVGEQF
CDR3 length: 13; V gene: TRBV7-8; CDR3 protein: ASSLALSTNYGYT
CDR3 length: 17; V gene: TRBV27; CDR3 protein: ASSLSITWGLAGSNEQF
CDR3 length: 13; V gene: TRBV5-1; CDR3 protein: ASSHRDRVGDEQF
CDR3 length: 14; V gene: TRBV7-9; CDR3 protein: SSSRTGDNKEGEQF
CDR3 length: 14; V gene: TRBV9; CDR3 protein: ASSAGQGRVETEAF
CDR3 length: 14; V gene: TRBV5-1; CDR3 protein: ASSSEETEASYGYT
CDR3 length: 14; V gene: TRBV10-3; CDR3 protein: AISVLAGGVTGELF
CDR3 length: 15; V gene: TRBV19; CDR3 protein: ASSMDRDFGSLYGYT
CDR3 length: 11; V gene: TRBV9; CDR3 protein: ASRDTESYGYT
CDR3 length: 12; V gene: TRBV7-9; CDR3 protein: ASSRSGEADTQY
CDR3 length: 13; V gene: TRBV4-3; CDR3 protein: ASSHPGQGGEKLF
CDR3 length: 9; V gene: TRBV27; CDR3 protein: ASIGTDTQY
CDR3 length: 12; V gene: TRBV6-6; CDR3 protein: ASRSGGAGGELF
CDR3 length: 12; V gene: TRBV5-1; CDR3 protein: ASSYGQGNEKLF
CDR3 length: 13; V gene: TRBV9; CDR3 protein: ASSETSGRGETQY
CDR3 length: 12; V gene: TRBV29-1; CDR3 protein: SVEVAGVVTEAF
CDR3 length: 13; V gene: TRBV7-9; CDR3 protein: ASSTIRGTNTEAF
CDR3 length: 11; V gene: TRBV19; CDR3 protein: ATQKTGTGELF
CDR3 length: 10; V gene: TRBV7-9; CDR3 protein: ASSRGAGQAF